These T cell receptor beta chains were read from a single sample in a study of naive and memory T cell subsets. MiXCR, run by TCRdb on the UMI-ligation and nested PCR reads, gives a single entry per CDR3 protein. This sample has under 40,000 distinct CDR3 sequences; 13% occur once, and the top ten carry 22%. The source material was effector memory CD4+ T cells from blood. These receptors came from a human donor in good health. Each CDR3 is given with its conserved first and last residue. A D gene is named only where the DNA matches it firmly. Rows give clone size only sometimes, using once, few, many, or a class for an expanded clone.

CDR3 length | D gene | J gene | clone size | V gene | CDR3 protein | CDR3 DNA
14 | TRBD2 | TRBJ2-5 | few | TRBV28 | CASSFLAGQETQYF | TGTGCCAGCAGTTTTCTAGCGGGGCAAGAGACCCAGTACTTC
13 | - | TRBJ2-3 | few | TRBV4-1 | CASRLDWADTQYF | TGCGCCAGCAGGCTAGATTGGGCAGATACGCAGTATTTT
14 | TRBD1 | TRBJ2-7 | - | TRBV27 | CASSFRTGGYEQYF | TGTGCCAGCAGTTTCAGGACAGGGGGATACGAGCAGTACTTC
15 | - | TRBJ1-3 | few | TRBV11-2 | CASSLDLERGNTIYF | TGTGCCAGCAGCTTAGATTTAGAACGAGGAAACACCATATATTTT
12 | - | TRBJ2-3 | many | TRBV20-1 | CGLAVRTDTQYF | TGCGGCCTGGCGGTACGCACAGATACGCAGTATTTT
19 | - | TRBJ2-6 | many | TRBV14 | CASSRHPRGPSSGANVLTF | TGTGCCAGCAGCCGACACCCCAGGGGACCCTCCTCTGGGGCCAACGTCCTGACTTTC
18 | TRBD2 | TRBJ2-1 | - | TRBV4-1 | CASSQVDLGLAGNNEQFF | TGCGCCAGCAGCCAAGTGGACTTGGGACTAGCGGGAAATAATGAGCAGTTCTTC
14 | TRBD2 | TRBJ2-5 | few | TRBV20-1 | CSARALAGLETQYF | TGCAGTGCTAGGGCACTAGCGGGGCTAGAGACCCAGTACTTC
14 | TRBD2 | TRBJ2-7 | - | TRBV6-1 | CASRREGGGYEQYF | TGTGCCAGCAGACGGGAGGGGGGTGGCTACGAGCAGTACTTC
15 | - | TRBJ2-1 | few | TRBV3-1 | CASSQTGLGGDEQFF | TGTGCCAGCAGCCAAACAGGGTTGGGGGGTGATGAGCAGTTCTTC
11 | - | TRBJ2-2 | - | TRBV5-5 | CASSFGGELFF | TGTGCCAGCAGCTTCGGGGGGGAGCTGTTTTTT
13 | - | TRBJ2-4 | few | TRBV5-4 | CASSFASENIQYF | TGTGCCAGCAGCTTTGCTAGCGAAAACATTCAGTACTTC
13 | - | TRBJ1-1 | - | TRBV10-3 | CAISETVNTEAFF | TGTGCCATCAGTGAGACGGTAAACACTGAAGCTTTCTTT
16 | TRBD2 | TRBJ2-1 | medium-sized | TRBV5-1 | CASSLGVAGVLGEQFF | TGCGCCAGCAGCTTAGGGGTAGCGGGTGTCCTGGGGGAGCAGTTCTTC
15 | TRBD1 | TRBJ2-2 | few | TRBV24-1 | CATSDLQGSTGELFF | TGTGCCACCAGTGATTTACAGGGGTCCACCGGGGAGCTGTTTTTT
17 | - | TRBJ2-3 | - | TRBV3-2 | CASSQPHPRTSPDTQYF | TGTGCCAGCAGCCAACCACACCCTAGGACTAGTCCGGATACGCAGTATTTT
14 | TRBD2 | TRBJ2-1 | few | TRBV30 | CAWRSGLAWNEQFF | TGTGCCTGGAGATCGGGACTAGCGTGGAATGAGCAGTTCTTC
14 | - | TRBJ2-7 | - | TRBV19 | CASSNPRGAYEQYF | TGTGCCAGTAGTAATCCGAGGGGGGCCTACGAGCAGTACTTC
14 | - | TRBJ2-2 | few | TRBV7-9 | CASSSGTGTGELFF | TGTGCCAGCAGCTCCGGGACGGGGACCGGGGAGCTGTTTTTT
12 | - | TRBJ1-1 | few | TRBV6-1 | CASSWGRTEAFF | TGTGCCAGCAGTTGGGGCCGGACTGAAGCTTTCTTT
12 | - | TRBJ2-7 | few | TRBV10-1 | CASSEVTYEQYF | TGCGCCAGCAGTGAGGTAACCTACGAGCAGTACTTC
16 | - | TRBJ2-1 | - | TRBV4-1 | CASSRVAVAERSEQFF | TGCGCCAGCAGCCGCGTTGCGGTAGCGGAGAGGAGTGAGCAGTTCTTC
15 | - | TRBJ2-7 | - | TRBV7-9 | CASSLEVGRTYEQYF | TGTGCCAGCAGCCTAGAGGTTGGGAGAACCTACGAGCAGTACTTC
13 | - | TRBJ1-1 | - | TRBV3-1 | CASSPNGDTEAFF | TGTGCCAGCTCTCCCAATGGGGACACTGAAGCTTTCTTT
15 | - | TRBJ1-5 | few | TRBV28 | CASSPELGSNQPQHF | TGTGCCAGCAGCCCGGAGCTTGGGAGCAATCAGCCCCAGCATTTT
18 | TRBD1 | TRBJ1-6 | - | TRBV6-2/TRBV6-3 | CASSPRDREARRNSPLHF | TGTGCCAGCAGCCCCCGGGACAGGGAGGCCAGGCGGAATTCACCCCTCCACTTT
14 | TRBD1 | TRBJ1-2 | - | TRBV20-1 | CSGCVQGASYGYTF | TGCAGTGGATGTGTACAGGGGGCGTCCTATGGCTACACCTTC
16 | - | TRBJ2-5 | few | TRBV3-1 | CASSQEGETRGETQYF | TGTGCCAGCAGCCAAGAAGGGGAGACTAGAGGAGAGACCCAGTACTTC
15 | TRBD1 | TRBJ2-1 | medium-sized | TRBV4-2 | CASSQARTGYNEQFF | TGTGCCAGCAGCCAAGCGAGGACAGGGTACAATGAGCAGTTCTTC
14 | - | TRBJ2-3 | - | TRBV5-4 | CASSLGGFTDTQYF | TGTGCCAGCAGCTTGGGTGGGTTCACAGATACGCAGTATTTT
16 | - | TRBJ2-3 | - | TRBV24-1 | CATSDSNREGTDTQYF | TGTGCCACCAGTGATTCGAACAGGGAAGGGACAGATACGCAGTATTTT